This T cell receptor beta chain was captured by sequencing in a study of cytomegalovirus exposure and HLA in healthy donors. V was shortened by 5 bases and J by 1 base, with 8 bases between the two germline ends. CDR3 length equals 13 residues. The germline V gene encodes CDR1 SGHTA and CDR2 FQGNSA. PCR involved 60 Vbeta and 13 Jbeta primers. Clones were sequenced by immunoSEQ multiplex PCR, and TCRdb holds only the in-frame ones, with some missing. Among roughly 100,000 clones listed, under 85% were seen once. This clonotype was sampled from a man aged 30-40 years in good health and CMV-seronegative. The chain combines TRBV7-2 with TRBJ1-1; D call uncertain. Sequenced: PBMCs. The CDR3 loop reads CASSPYTNTEAFF. CDR3 sequence (DNA): TGTGCCAGCAGCCCCTATACGAACACTGAAGCTTTCTTT.